Here is one T cell receptor (beta chain) with its context. Antigen specificity is unknown. The germline gives CDR1 SGHRS, CDR2 YFSETQ. Trimming removed 3 bases from V and 1 base from J, with 8 bases in between. The CDR3 contains 13 residues. These data belong to a study of identifying expanded T cells in peripheral blood. Study-wide results and limits: Approximately 1.1 clones differed between technical replicates, versus approximately 17 and 20 over time.

Collection occurred without any documented infections or immune events in donors. Sequenced by immunoSEQ multiplex PCR; TCRdb stores in-frame clones only, minus some. Here the sample spans some 100,000 clones, about nine tenths being singletons. The sample consisted of blood. The TCR comes from a person aged 18 to 70 in good health. The chain uses TRBV5-1 and TRBJ2-7; D might be TRBD2 (5 bases). DNA of the CDR3: TGCGCCAGCAGCTCGGGAACTTCCTACGAGCAGTACTTC. Its translation: CASSSGTSYEQYF.